One sample yielded the 30 T cell receptor beta chains listed below, sequenced in a study of blood T cell repertoires in COVID-19. Clones were read by immunoSEQ multiplex PCR, and TCRdb kept only the in-frame ones, dropping some. The repertoire holds under 300,000 clones, around 90% seen once, with 7.2% in the top ten. The sample was peripheral blood. These receptor sequences come from a man aged 55-75 years who had recovered from COVID-19.

V is TRBV7-2 and J is TRBJ2-2, with 7 bases that match TRBD1. V lost 2 bases to trimming and J lost 7 bases; unmatched junction nucleotides: 7. Germline values: CDR1 SGHTA, CDR2 FQGNSA. This CDR3 comprises 15 residues. In nucleotides, the CDR3 is TGTGCCAGCAGCTTAACGAGGGGGCCTCACGGGGAGCTGTTTTTT. It yields the protein CASSLTRGPHGELFF. Together with reference TRBV7-2 and TRBJ2-2, the CDR3 gives the full variable domain: GAGVSQSPSNKVTEKGKDVELRCDPISGHTALYWYRQSLGQGLEFLIYFQGNSAPDKSGLPSDRFSAERTGGSVSTLTIQRTQQEDSAVYLCASSLTRGPHGELFFGEGSRLTVL.

The chain couples TRBV7-9 to TRBJ2-2, with no clear D. Trimming removed 6 bases from V and 7 bases from J, with 18 bases in between. The CDR3 runs 15 residues. Germline V gives CDR1 SEHNR, CDR2 FQNEAQ (reference sequence). CDR3 residues: CASSPLGPAGGELFF. CDR3 bases: TGTGCCAGCAGTCCGCTTGGGCCCGCCGGCGGGGAGCTGTTTTTT.

The rearrangement links TRBV2 to TRBJ1-2; a weak D match, TRBD1 (5 bases). Per germline, CDR1 SNHLY and CDR2 FYNNEI. The CDR3 is 11 amino acids. Trimming took 7 bases from V and 7 from J, leaving 10 bases between them. CDR3 sequence (DNA): TGTGCCAGCACGATGGGGCCTGGCTACACCTTC. It specifies CASTMGPGYTF.

In its sample, this clone was seen once. The rearrangement joins TRBV19 to TRBJ1-1; TRBD1 aligns across 7 bases. V gave up 4 bases and J gave up 0 bases; unmatched junction bases: 11. Germline CDR1 and CDR2: LNHDA and SQIVND (reference sequence). The CDR3 loop spans 17 amino acids. The CDR3 bases are TGTGCCAGTAGTACCCACCGGGACAGTGTAATGAACACTGAAGCTTTCTTT. It is translated as CASSTHRDSVMNTEAFF.

The rearrangement uses TRBV28 and TRBJ1-2; D gene ambiguous. Trimming took off 2 bases at V and 0 bases at J, with 7 bases between the two ends. In germline, CDR1 is MDHEN, CDR2 SYDVKM. There are 14 residues in the CDR3. The CDR3, as DNA: TGTGCCAGCAGTTTACTGACTGCTAACTATGGCTACACCTTC. This gives the protein CASSLLTANYGYTF.

The chain joins TRBV7-8 to TRBJ1-2; 11 positions agree with TRBD1. Germline trimming cut 3 bases from V and 8 bases from J; bases unmatched to any gene: 8. This CDR3 spans 15 amino acids. The V gene's germline CDR1 is SGHVS and CDR2 FQNEAQ. In nucleotides, the CDR3 is TGTGCCAGCAGCTTTGGACAGGGGGCTCCGGCCGGCTACACCTTC. Its translation: CASSFGQGAPAGYTF.

The V call is TRBV6-5, the J call TRBJ1-1, with D unresolved. The CDR3 totals 13 residues. Germline values: CDR1 MNHEY, CDR2 SVGAGI. Trimming pared 5 bases from V and 5 bases from J, leaving 12 bases between. CDR3 coding DNA: TGTGCCAGCAGTCCCCCCGCAGGTACTGAAGCTTTCTTT. Residues: CASSPPAGTEAFF.

This clone was recorded at least ten times. The CDR3 bases are TGTGCCAGTGCTCAGGCGAACACCGGGGAGCTGTTTTTT. Residues: CASAQANTGELFF. The V and J genes are TRBV19 and TRBJ2-2; unclear D gene. Trimming took 8 bases from V and 0 from J, leaving 7 bases between them. The CDR3 covers 13 residues. The germline gives CDR1 LNHDA, CDR2 SQIVND (reference sequence).

The chain uses TRBV30 and TRBJ2-2; D is uncertain. Germline values: CDR1 GTSNPN, CDR2 SVGIG (reference sequence). Trimming pared 8 bases from V and 5 bases from J, leaving 6 bases between. The CDR3 runs 10 residues. CDR3 coding DNA: TGTGCCCTATTAACCGGGGAGCTGTTTTTT. Its translation: CALLTGELFF.

On this clone itself: The same CDR3 is also encoded by other DNA sequences in this sample. The chain joins TRBV5-1 to TRBJ2-1, with 8 bases aligning to TRBD2. The V segment lost 4 bases and the J segment 10 bases; nucleotides outside the gene matches: 7. Looked up from germline, CDR1 is SGHRS and CDR2 is YFSETQ. This CDR3 contains 13 residues. CDR3 region: CASSLREGREQFF. CDR3 nucleotide sequence: TGCGCCAGCAGCCTCCGGGAGGGGAGGGAGCAGTTCTTC.

This clone has a count of ten or more. V gene TRBV6-5 combines with J gene TRBJ2-7; a weak D match, TRBD2 (6 bases). The V gene's germline CDR1 is MNHEY and CDR2 SVGAGI. V was trimmed by 7 bases and J by 0 bases, leaving 13 bases between them. CDR3 length: 14 residues. CDR3 sequence: CASTMGLTSYEQYV. Written as DNA, the CDR3 is TGTGCCAGCACTATGGGACTTACCTCCTACGAGCAGTACGTC.

The CDR3 sequence: CASRTRDEPQHF. The CDR3 DNA follows: TGTGCCAGCCGGACAAGAGATGAGCCCCAGCATTTT. The V and J genes are TRBV6-6 and TRBJ1-5, with D perhaps matching TRBD1 (5 bases). Germline lookup yields CDR1 MNHNY and CDR2 SVGAGI (reference sequence). V was shortened by 8 bases and J by 8 bases, with 13 bases between the two germline ends. The CDR3 is 12 residues long.

V is TRBV2 and J is TRBJ1-4, with TRBD1 matching over 7 bases. CDR1 is SNHLY and CDR2 is FYNNEI in the germline V gene. The CDR3 covers 13 residues. V was clipped by 5 bases and J by 6 bases; unmatched bases: 3. CDR3 DNA: TGTGCCAGCAGTCAGGGGGAGGATGAAAAACTGTTTTTT. Its protein product is CASSQGEDEKLFF.

The chain couples TRBV9 to TRBJ2-7; 11 bases map to TRBD2. V trimming: 2 bases; J trimming: 2 bases; junction bases outside the gene matches: 3. From germline, CDR1 is SGDLS and CDR2 YYNGEE. The CDR3 extends over 15 amino acids. CDR3 protein: CASSVLAGGTYEQYF. In DNA, the CDR3 is TGTGCCAGCAGCGTCCTAGCGGGGGGTACCTACGAGCAGTACTTC.

J is TRBJ2-1 and V is TRBV5-1; 8 positions agree with TRBD2. The CDR3 is 15 residues long. After removal of 4 bases from V and 5 bases from J, the junction contained 8 bases not matched to a gene. The germline V gene has CDR1 SGHRS and CDR2 YFSETQ. The CDR3 nucleotides read TGCGCCAGCAGCATACCGGGGGGGTACAACAATGAGCAGTTCTTC. Its translation is CASSIPGGYNNEQFF.

The chain uses TRBV20-1 and TRBJ2-5, with a tentative D call TRBD2 (6 bases). This CDR3 has 13 residues. Germline assignment: CDR1 DFQATT and CDR2 SNEGSKA (reference sequence). V was shortened by 3 bases and J by 4 bases, with 12 bases between the two germline ends. The CDR3 DNA is TGCAGTGCTAGTGGAGGGTCGGGAGAGACCCAGTACTTC. Its protein product is CSASGGSGETQYF.

J is TRBJ1-1 and V is TRBV7-8; possibly TRBD1 for D (5 bases). The V gene's germline CDR1 is SGHVS and CDR2 FQNEAQ. Trimming removed 3 bases from V and 4 bases from J, with 18 bases in between. CDR3 length: 16 amino acids. The chain's CDR3 is CASSLSPRAGVTEAFF. The CDR3 DNA follows: TGTGCCAGCAGCTTGTCTCCCAGGGCTGGAGTCACTGAAGCTTTCTTT.

The rearrangement uses TRBV3-1 (or the pseudogene TRBV3-2) and TRBJ2-1; 9 nucleotides agree with TRBD2. Trimming took 7 bases from V and 6 from J; bases not matched to a gene: 10. The germline CDR1 and CDR2 sequences are LGHDT and YNNKEL (reference sequence). CDR3 length: 15 amino acids. CDR3 loop: CASNPGSGGRNEQFF. CDR3 bases: TGTGCCAGCAACCCTGGCAGCGGGGGGCGCAATGAGCAGTTCTTC.

The V call is TRBV7-2, the J call TRBJ2-7; D is perhaps TRBD1 (5 bases). Germline V gives CDR1 SGHTA, CDR2 FQGNSA. V lost 5 bases and J lost 6, with 14 bases in between. CDR3 size: 13 residues. CDR3 region: CASSLRFGAEQYF. In DNA form, the CDR3 reads TGTGCCAGCAGCCTACGCTTTGGGGCCGAGCAGTACTTC.

J is TRBJ2-6 and V is TRBV12-3 or TRBV12-4; D remains ambiguous. The CDR3 sequence is 12 residues long. Trimming stripped 7 bases from V and 3 bases from J, with 4 bases between. This CDR3 reads CASTGGANVLTF. As DNA, the CDR3 is TGTGCCAGCACGGGTGGGGCCAACGTCCTGACTTTC.

V is TRBV6-5 and J is TRBJ2-1, with TRBD1 as a possible D gene (7 bases). The germline V gene encodes CDR1 MNHEY and CDR2 SVGAGI. V was trimmed by 5 bases and J by 7 bases, leaving 15 bases between them. This CDR3 spans 14 amino acids. The CDR3 here is CASSPKAGGNEQFF. The CDR3 DNA reads as TGTGCCAGCAGTCCGAAGGCAGGGGGGAATGAGCAGTTCTTC.

The gene calls are TRBV13 and TRBJ1-6, with 10 positions matching TRBD1. This CDR3 is 15 amino acids long. The junction had 13 bases not matched to a gene; V was cut back by 5 bases and J by 15 bases. Germline lookup yields CDR1 PRHDT and CDR2 FYEKMQ (reference sequence). CDR3 bases: TGTGCCAGCAGCCGCTCGATGGGACAGGGGCTATTCCTCCACTTT. It translates to CASSRSMGQGLFLHF.

This chain uses TRBV5-1 with TRBJ1-3; TRBD1 matches 8 bases. This CDR3 has 17 amino acids. V dropped 5 bases and J dropped 4; count of bases not matched to a gene: 14. Germline loops: CDR1 SGHRS, CDR2 YFSETQ. The CDR3 protein is CASRPGQGRAAGNTIYF. The CDR3 bases are TGCGCCAGCAGACCAGGACAGGGCCGGGCGGCGGGAAACACCATATATTTT.

V and J are TRBV14 and TRBJ2-1; the D is unclear. V was pared by 2 bases and J by 3 bases, with 17 bases between. CDR1 and CDR2 from the germline V gene are SGHDN and FVKESK. The CDR3 totals 17 residues. The CDR3: CASSQRHRLPHYNEQFF. The CDR3 DNA reads as TGTGCCAGCAGCCAACGTCACCGACTTCCCCACTACAATGAGCAGTTCTTC.

The chain recombines TRBV7-9 with TRBJ2-5, with D possibly TRBD2 on 5 matching bases. V lost 2 bases and J lost 3, with 16 bases in between. The CDR3 sequence is 16 residues long. The germline V gene encodes CDR1 SEHNR and CDR2 FQNEAQ (reference sequence). In DNA form, the CDR3 reads TGTGCCAGCAGCTTAAGCGTTGGGGAGCCCGAAGAGACCCAGTACTTC. Its protein product is CASSLSVGEPEETQYF.

The chain joins TRBV6-1 to TRBJ1-2; D unclear. V lost 1 base and J 5 bases, leaving 8 bases between the germline ends. In germline, CDR1 is MNHNS, CDR2 SASEGT. The CDR3 is 13 amino acids. DNA of the CDR3: TGTGCCAGCAGTGAAGGAGGGCCATATGGCTACACCTTC. Encoded protein: CASSEGGPYGYTF.

V usage is TRBV6-5 and J usage is TRBJ1-1; TRBD1 aligns across 9 bases. Trimming took 6 bases from V and 4 from J; bases not matched to a gene: 6. This CDR3 comprises 14 residues. Germline loops: CDR1 MNHEY, CDR2 SVGAGI. The CDR3 loop reads CASRGTGNPTEAFF. The CDR3 region has the DNA TGTGCCAGCAGGGGGACAGGGAACCCCACTGAAGCTTTCTTT.

This clone has a single count. This chain links TRBV3-1 (or the pseudogene TRBV3-2) with TRBJ2-5; TRBD2 matches 9 bases. CDR3 length equals 16 residues. Trimming cost V 7 bases and J 5 bases; bases outside gene matches: 14. The germline CDR1 and CDR2 sequences are LGHDT and YNNKEL (reference sequence). The CDR3 sequence is CASTTQRGASTETQYF. The CDR3 DNA is TGTGCCAGCACCACCCAGCGGGGGGCCTCCACGGAGACCCAGTACTTC.

This clone was observed a single time. This sequence joins TRBV9 and TRBJ2-7; D is perhaps TRBD1 (7 bases). This CDR3 region has 14 residues. Trimming cost V 3 bases and J 0 bases, with 10 bases left between them. The germline V gene has CDR1 SGDLS and CDR2 YYNGEE. In DNA form, the CDR3 reads TGTGCCAGCAGCGCAGGGGGGATCTCCTACGAGCAGTACTTC. It codes for CASSAGGISYEQYF.

This clone was detected only once. The chain is built from TRBV5-6 and TRBJ2-3, with 7 positions matching TRBD2. The CDR3 sequence is 15 residues long. V lost 3 bases and J lost 2; bases outside the gene matches: 6. Germline-derived CDR1 and CDR2 are SGHDT and YYEEEE. The CDR3 spells CASSWAGLITDTQYF. The DNA of the CDR3 is TGTGCCAGCAGCTGGGCGGGACTAATCACAGATACGCAGTATTTT.